This T cell receptor (beta chain) was sequenced in a study of shared clonotypes between healthy human individuals. Regarding this clone: Its antigen is undetermined.

Germline V CDR1 and CDR2: MDHEN, SYDVKM. V gave up 5 bases and J gave up 3 bases, with 13 bases separating them. CDR3 length equals 14 residues. Measured with immunoSEQ multiplex PCR; TCRdb has only the in-frame clones, and not every one. The sample yields 600,000 to 750,000 clones, about 90% seen once. General study points: What naive subsets generally showed was a larger estimated richness than memory subsets showed.

This TCR was recovered from a man aged 18 to 29 in good health. Some clones in this sample may be carry-over from other donors' samples. The chain recombines TRBV28 with TRBJ1-1, with D tentatively TRBD1 (5 bases). Sample: memory CD8+ T cells from PBMCs. Subset in this sample: CD45RO+ cells pooled with CCR7-negative TemRA cells. The CDR3 here is CASSQTDWDTEAFF. The CDR3 region has the DNA TGTGCCAGCAGTCAGACAGATTGGGACACTGAAGCTTTCTTT.